The 30 T cell receptor beta chains below come from one sample, sequenced in a study of CD8 T cells in ankylosing spondylitis. TCRdb reanalysed the 5' RACE reads using MiXCR and keeps one entry per CDR3 protein. The data show 200,000 or so distinct CDR3 sequences, about 20% seen once. Sequenced: blood, either unsorted or a sorted T cell fraction (not recorded which). These TCRs come from a male donor aged 10-29 years with ankylosing spondylitis or in good health (not recorded which).

This clonotype was picked up many times. The chain uses TRBV6-2 or TRBV6-3 and TRBJ2-1; a weak D match, TRBD2 (5 bases). CDR1 is MNHEY, CDR2 SVGEGT, per germline. The CDR3 contains 15 residues. The V end was cut by 2 bases, the J end by 7 bases, with 15 bases between. The CDR3 here is CASSYPEGIRNEQFF. The CDR3 DNA reads TGTGCCAGCAGTTACCCCGAGGGTATTAGGAATGAGCAGTTCTTC.

Many counts were recorded for this clonotype. This sequence joins TRBV29-1 and TRBJ2-6; D ambiguous. Germline V gene data show CDR1 as SQVTM and CDR2 as ANQGSEA. V lost 5 bases and J 2 bases, leaving 7 bases between the germline ends. The length of the CDR3 is 13 residues. The CDR3 loop reads CSVYGAGANVLTF. CDR3 sequence (DNA): TGCAGCGTTTACGGAGCTGGGGCCAACGTCCTGACTTTC.

This clonotype was picked up many times. The CDR3 region is CASSLGSWDGELFF. The CDR3 coding sequence is TGTGCCAGCAGTTTAGGTTCTTGGGACGGGGAGCTGTTTTTT. The V gene is TRBV12-3 or TRBV12-4, the J gene TRBJ2-2; D ambiguous. Trimming shortened V by 1 base and J by 7 bases, and 10 bases separated the two germline ends. This CDR3 has 14 amino acids.

This clonotype showed up many times. The chain uses TRBV2 and TRBJ2-4; no reliable D call. Trimming took 2 bases from V and 7 from J, leaving 12 bases between them. The germline V gene has CDR1 SNHLY and CDR2 FYNNEI. CDR3 length equals 14 residues. In nucleotides, the CDR3 is TGTGCCAGCAGTGAAAGGGAAGGGCGGAACATTCAGTACTTC. Translated: CASSEREGRNIQYF.

This clonotype was observed at least ten times. The CDR3 region is CSVEGEDKLKAGETGGLETQYF. The CDR3 DNA reads as TGCAGCGTTGAAGGGGAGGACAAACTTAAGGCAGGAGAAACAGGGGGTTTGGAGACCCAGTACTTC. The chain uses TRBV29-1 and TRBJ2-5, with 8 nucleotides matching TRBD1. Germline CDR1 is SQVTM and CDR2 is ANQGSEA. CDR3 length: 22 residues. The V gene end was trimmed by 1 base and the J gene end by 5 bases; junction bases not matched to a gene: 30.

Ten or more counts support this clonotype. The V gene is TRBV19, the J gene TRBJ2-1, with 11 bases lining up with TRBD2. The CDR3 sequence is 16 residues long. V trimming: 6 bases; J trimming: 2 bases; junction bases outside the gene matches: 6. Germline V gene lookup returns CDR1 LNHDA and CDR2 SQIVND (reference sequence). CDR3 sequence reads: CASSLLAGVTYNEQFF. The CDR3 coding sequence is TGTGCCAGTAGCTTACTAGCGGGAGTAACCTACAATGAGCAGTTCTTC.

The chain carries TRBV7-9 and TRBJ2-3; 14 bases fit TRBD2. Germline-derived CDR1 and CDR2 are SEHNR and FQNEAQ (reference sequence). The CDR3 spans 15 residues. Germline trimming cut 4 bases from V and 6 bases from J; bases unmatched to any gene: 3. CDR3 in DNA: TGTGCCAGCAGCTCGGGACTAGCGGGAGAGGATACGCAGTATTTT. Its protein is CASSSGLAGEDTQYF.

This clonotype was recorded at least ten times. The chain is built from TRBV20-1 and TRBJ2-2; maybe TRBD2 (6 bases). Trimming removed 6 bases from V and 0 bases from J, with 11 bases in between. The germline CDR1 and CDR2 sequences are DFQATT and SNEGSKA (reference sequence). The CDR3 extends over 14 amino acids. CDR3 residues: CSAPGLPNTGELFF. In DNA, the CDR3 is TGCAGTGCCCCGGGACTGCCGAACACCGGGGAGCTGTTTTTT.

This clonotype came up many times. The chain couples TRBV9 to TRBJ2-3; no clear D gene. Trimming removed 4 bases at V and 4 bases at J, with 10 bases between. The CDR3 has 13 amino acids. Germline assignment: CDR1 SGDLS and CDR2 YYNGEE. CDR3 nucleotide sequence: TGTGCCAGCAGCCCGGCGCCCCCAGATACGCAGTATTTT. Residues: CASSPAPPDTQYF.

Ten or more counts support this clonotype. CDR3 sequence reads: CASSLNRGLRLAGLSSYNEQFF. CDR3 nucleotide sequence: TGTGCCAGCAGTTTAAACAGGGGGCTTCGGCTAGCGGGTTTAAGCTCCTACAATGAGCAGTTCTTC. V usage is TRBV12-3 or TRBV12-4 and J usage is TRBJ2-1; perhaps TRBD1 as D (9 bases). V lost 2 bases and J lost 0, with 29 bases in between. The CDR3 consists of 22 residues.

The chain uses TRBV6-5 and TRBJ2-1; D not certain. The CDR3 is made up of 12 amino acids. Germline CDR1 MNHEY, CDR2 SVGAGI. V gave up 7 bases and J gave up 5 bases, with 9 bases separating them. CDR3 region: CASTQANNEQFF. The CDR3 nucleotides are TGTGCCAGCACCCAAGCCAACAATGAGCAGTTCTTC.

This clonotype showed up many times. The V and J genes are TRBV10-3 and TRBJ2-5, with D hard to call. CDR1 is ENHRY and CDR2 is SYGVKD in the germline V gene. The CDR3 loop spans 13 amino acids. The germline V and J ends were trimmed by 4 bases and 1 base, with 7 bases remaining between them. DNA for the CDR3: TGTGCCATCAGTGGTGCGGTCCAAGAGACCCAGTACTTC. It translates to CAISGAVQETQYF.

In its sample, this clonotype was seen many times. This chain links TRBV12-3 or TRBV12-4 with TRBJ2-1; D is ambiguous. This CDR3 has 11 residues. V was cut by 6 bases and J by 6 bases, with 6 bases left in between. The CDR3 sequence is CASRILNEQFF. The DNA for the CDR3 is TGTGCCAGCAGAATTCTCAATGAGCAGTTCTTC.

This clonotype was detected ten times or more. V gene TRBV4-2 combines with J gene TRBJ2-7; 10 bases fit TRBD2. The CDR3 has 15 amino acids. Germline CDR1 is LGHNA and CDR2 is YNFKEQ. Trimming took 1 base from V and 8 from J; bases not matched to a gene: 8. CDR3: CASSQVGLAGEKQYF. The CDR3 region has the DNA TGTGCCAGCAGCCAAGTCGGGCTAGCGGGAGAAAAGCAGTACTTC.

This clonotype was counted at least ten times. V usage is TRBV12-3 or TRBV12-4 and J usage is TRBJ2-2; tentatively, D is TRBD2 (5 bases). This CDR3 spans 15 amino acids. The V gene lost 5 bases and the J gene lost 3 bases, with 13 bases spanning the gap. For the CDR3, the DNA is TGTGCCAGCAGTCGGACTCGGATTTACACCGGGGAGCTGTTTTTT. Its protein product is CASSRTRIYTGELFF.

This clonotype occurred many times. The V and J genes are TRBV6-5 and TRBJ2-3, with TRBD2 matching over 13 bases. Trimming cost V 0 bases and J 0 bases; bases outside gene matches: 6. The CDR3 totals 19 residues. Per germline, CDR1 MNHEY and CDR2 SVGAGI. CDR3 DNA: TGTGCCAGCAGTTACTCGAGACTAGCGGGAGGTTTGAGCACAGATACGCAGTATTTT. Translated: CASSYSRLAGGLSTDTQYF.

This clonotype was recorded many times. The chain uses TRBV29-1 and TRBJ2-5, with 11 bases lining up with TRBD2. Losses at the gene ends were 6 bases for V and 4 bases for J; bases not matched to a gene: 10. Germline CDR1 reads SQVTM; CDR2 reads ANQGSEA. The CDR3 loop spans 15 amino acids. CDR3 nucleotides: TGCAGCGTGAAACCAATAGCGGGAGGGGTAGAGACCCAGTACTTC. It yields the protein CSVKPIAGGVETQYF.

This chain connects TRBV12-3 or TRBV12-4 to TRBJ2-1; 9 bases fit TRBD2. This CDR3 spans 19 amino acids. The V gene end was trimmed by 3 bases and the J gene end by 5 bases; junction bases not matched to a gene: 17. For the CDR3, the DNA is TGTGCCAGCAGTTTTAGCGGGAGTGCTCTCCTCTCCTATGACAATGAGCAGTTCTTC. This sequence encodes CASSFSGSALLSYDNEQFF.

This clonotype was seen repeatedly, ten times or more. The rearrangement joins TRBV12-3 or TRBV12-4 to TRBJ2-2; D possibly corresponds to TRBD1 (5 bases). The length of the CDR3 is 14 residues. V was cut by 4 bases and J by 6 bases, with 12 bases left in between. The CDR3 coding sequence is TGTGCCAGCAGTTCCAGGGTACTTGCCGGGGAGCTGTTTTTT. Translation: CASSSRVLAGELFF.

DNA of the CDR3: TGCAGCGTTCAGGACAGAAAAGAGACCCAGTACTTC. It translates to CSVQDRKETQYF. The V call is TRBV29-1, the J call TRBJ2-5, with D possibly matching TRBD1 (6 bases). Trimming removed 5 bases at V and 3 bases at J, with 10 bases between. CDR3 length: 12 residues. Germline CDR1 and CDR2: SQVTM and ANQGSEA.

There are many counts of this clonotype. The rearrangement uses TRBV7-9 and TRBJ2-5; TRBD2 matches 12 bases. Per germline, CDR1 SEHNR and CDR2 FQNEAQ (reference sequence). This CDR3 has 18 residues. V lost 11 bases to trimming and J lost 4 bases; unmatched junction nucleotides: 20. This CDR3 is CASLPGLAGGPIGETQYF. In DNA form, the CDR3 reads TGTGCCTCTCTGCCCGGGCTAGCGGGAGGGCCGATCGGAGAGACCCAGTACTTC.

The chain combines TRBV18 with TRBJ2-5; 7 positions agree with TRBD1. The V and J ends lost 1 base and 5 bases, in that order; junction bases with no gene match: 7. CDR3 length: 15 residues. Germline CDR1 KGHSH, CDR2 LQKENI. CDR3 region: CASSPLGTAQETQYF. The DNA for the CDR3 is TGTGCCAGCTCACCACTGGGGACAGCTCAGGAGACCCAGTACTTC.

This clonotype was found many times. J is TRBJ2-5 and V is TRBV4-1; no clear D. Deletions cut 4 bases from V and 5 bases from J, with 5 bases between. The CDR3 is 11 amino acids. Per germline, CDR1 MGHRA and CDR2 YSYEKL. CDR3 region: CASSRDETQYF. The CDR3 DNA sequence: TGCGCCAGCAGCCGAGATGAGACCCAGTACTTC.

This clonotype has ten or more counts. The V and J genes are TRBV10-3 and TRBJ2-4; 8 bases align to TRBD1. The CDR3 length is 15 residues. Trimming cost V 6 bases and J 8 bases; bases outside gene matches: 12. The V gene's germline CDR1 is ENHRY and CDR2 SYGVKD. CDR3 amino acids: CAIRRTTGVEDIQYF. In DNA, the CDR3 is TGTGCCATCAGACGAACGACAGGGGTTGAGGACATTCAGTACTTC.

Ten or more counts support this clonotype. The V gene is TRBV6-2 or TRBV6-3, the J gene TRBJ2-1; 7 bases are shared with TRBD2. Germline assignment: CDR1 MNHEY and CDR2 SVGEGT. The J segment lost 8 bases and the V segment lost 1 base, leaving 11 bases of the junction unmatched. The CDR3 sequence is 16 residues long. The chain's CDR3 is CASSYLRAAGEDEQFF. The CDR3 region has the DNA TGTGCCAGCAGTTACTTGAGGGCGGCGGGGGAGGATGAGCAGTTCTTC.

At least ten counts were recorded for this clonotype. The chain uses TRBV5-1 and TRBJ2-5, with 16 bases lining up with TRBD2. The germline V gene has CDR1 SGHRS and CDR2 YFSETQ. With 4 bases clipped from V and 3 bases from J, the junction kept 6 bases outside the gene matches. This CDR3 comprises 17 residues. In DNA form, the CDR3 reads TGCGCCAGCAGCCCGGGACTAGCGGGAGGGCCCGAAGAGACCCAGTACTTC. It translates to CASSPGLAGGPEETQYF.

This clonotype came up a few times. A much larger clone differs by one base, so this may be a read error. The J gene is TRBJ1-2, the V gene TRBV5-6; no firm D call. Germline assignment: CDR1 SGHDT and CDR2 YYEEEE. The CDR3 is 11 residues long. The CDR3 DNA sequence: TGTGCCAGCAGCCAGAACTATGGCTACCCCTTC. Translated: CASSQNYGYPF.

This clonotype appeared many times. The chain has TRBV19 and TRBJ1-5; tentatively, D is TRBD1 (5 bases). CDR3 length: 15 amino acids. Trimming shortened V by 6 bases and J by 1 base, and 13 bases separated the two germline ends. Germline V gene lookup returns CDR1 LNHDA and CDR2 SQIVND (reference sequence). The CDR3: CASSGGVWSNQPQHF. In nucleotides, the CDR3 is TGTGCCAGTAGCGGGGGGGTCTGGAGCAATCAGCCCCAGCATTTT.

This clonotype was found many times. This rearrangement joins TRBV5-1 to TRBJ2-7, with TRBD1 matching over 8 bases. V shed 4 bases and J 3 bases; nucleotides not matched to a gene: 3. The CDR3 totals 13 residues. Germline CDR1 reads SGHRS; CDR2 reads YFSETQ. CDR3 amino acids: CASSPDRVYEQYF. The CDR3, as DNA: TGCGCCAGCAGCCCGGACAGGGTCTACGAGCAGTACTTC.

Many counts were recorded for this clonotype. The V gene is TRBV7-9, the J gene TRBJ2-1; 10 bases line up with TRBD2. With V trimmed by 5 bases and J by 5 bases, 6 bases remained unmatched. This CDR3 is 15 amino acids long. The germline V gene has CDR1 SEHNR and CDR2 FQNEAQ (reference sequence). CDR3 DNA: TGTGCCAGCAGCCAAACCGGGACTAGCGACAATGAGCAGTTCTTC. Protein product: CASSQTGTSDNEQFF. The full variable domain, with the rest looked up from reference TRBV7-9 and TRBJ2-1, is DTGVSQNPRHKITKRGQNVTFRCDPISEHNRLYWYRQTLGQGPEFLTYFQNEAQLEKSRLLSDRFSAERPKGSFSTLEIQRTEQGDSAMYLCASSQTGTSDNEQFFGPGTRLTVL.